This TCR beta chain was captured by sequencing in a study of cytomegalovirus exposure and HLA in healthy donors. Study-wide findings and caveats: Both high specificity and high sensitivity reportedly marked the classifier's diagnosis of cytomegalovirus status. Serostatus for CMV was the only available immune exposure information.

The germline V gene has CDR1 SEHNR and CDR2 FQNEAQ (reference sequence). The CDR3 is 15 amino acids. With 1 base clipped from V and 2 bases from J, the junction kept 5 bases outside the gene matches. With 60 Vbeta and 13 Jbeta primers, the PCR was carried out. Produced via immunoSEQ multiplex PCR; TCRdb's table is partial and in-frame only. The sample comprises about 140,000 clones, 70% of which are singletons, and 1.5% to 2% rests with the top ten. For this clone: Its antigen is unknown.

This receptor was taken from a woman aged 25 to 39 in good health and CMV-seronegative. Sequenced sample: PBMCs. V and J are TRBV7-9 and TRBJ2-7, with 7 bases fitting TRBD2. CDR3 amino acids: CASSLEAGTTYEQYV. For the CDR3, the DNA is TGTGCCAGCAGCTTAGAGGCAGGGACTACCTACGAGCAGTACGTC.